These 3 T cell receptor beta chains originate from one sample sequenced in a study of cytomegalovirus exposure and HLA in healthy donors. Primers: 60 Vbeta forward and 13 Jbeta reverse. Sequencing was performed with immunoSEQ multiplex PCR; in TCRdb, only in-frame clones are kept and a portion is missing. The table has about 210,000 clones, 80% to 90% seen once. Sequences were obtained from PBMCs. The source is a man between 25 and 39 years old in good health and CMV-seronegative.

The chain joins TRBV7-3 to TRBJ2-5; D may be TRBD2 (5 bases). Trimming cost V 5 bases and J 7 bases, with 17 bases left between them. The CDR3 contains 14 residues. Germline V gene lookup returns CDR1 SGHTA and CDR2 FQGTGA. CDR3 coding DNA: TGTGCCAGCAGCCCCTTAGCGCGTTTGGGGACCCAGTACTTC. Protein sequence: CASSPLARLGTQYF.

This clone has a handful of counts. The chain has TRBV6-1 and TRBJ1-1, with 10 bases aligning to TRBD1. CDR3 length equals 15 residues. Looked up from germline, CDR1 is MNHNS and CDR2 is SASEGT. V lost 5 bases, J lost 6 bases, and 9 bases stayed unmatched. The CDR3 protein is CASSFGTGVGAEAFF. The CDR3 nucleotides are TGTGCCAGCAGTTTCGGGACAGGGGTGGGGGCTGAAGCTTTCTTT.

The J gene is TRBJ2-5, the V gene TRBV7-2; 9 nucleotides align to TRBD1. The length of the CDR3 is 14 residues. Trimming took 5 bases from V and 4 from J; bases not matched to a gene: 5. The germline V gene has CDR1 SGHTA and CDR2 FQGNSA. The DNA for the CDR3 is TGTGCCAGCAGCCCGGGACAGGGTACAGAGACCCAGTACTTC. Protein: CASSPGQGTETQYF.